Presented here are 9 T cell receptor beta chains from one specimen sequenced in a study of cytomegalovirus exposure and HLA in healthy donors. Assay: immunoSEQ multiplex PCR; the TCRdb copy retains only in-frame clones and omits some. The sample contains around 250,000 clones, nearly 90% of which appear only once. Specimen: PBMCs. The origin of the receptors is a woman aged 18-29 years in good health and CMV-seronegative.

The gene calls are TRBV4-3 and TRBJ2-5; perhaps TRBD1 as D (7 bases). Germline V gene data show CDR1 as LGHNA and CDR2 as YSLEER. CDR3 length: 18 amino acids. Trimming left V 1 base short and J 5 bases short, with 23 bases between. The CDR3 spells CASSQGSMQGGLGETQYF. In nucleotides, the CDR3 is TGCGCCAGCAGCCAAGGTTCGATGCAGGGGGGCCTAGGGGAGACCCAGTACTTC.

The chain links TRBV29-1 to TRBJ1-5; 7 bases align to TRBD1. Germline CDR1 is SQVTM and CDR2 is ANQGSEA. V gave up 5 bases and J gave up 5 bases; unmatched junction bases: 6. The CDR3 is 13 residues long. The CDR3 DNA sequence: TGCAGCGTTATAGGGCAGGGGGATCAGCCCCAGCATTTT. This gives the protein CSVIGQGDQPQHF.

The chain is built from TRBV7-3 and TRBJ2-2; perhaps TRBD1 as D (5 bases). Germline CDR1 SGHTA, CDR2 FQGTGA. The V gene lost 5 bases and the J gene lost 10 bases, with 17 bases spanning the gap. The CDR3 covers 14 residues. This CDR3 reads CASSPSRDLEELFF. For the CDR3, the DNA is TGTGCCAGCAGCCCAAGCAGGGATTTAGAGGAGCTGTTTTTT.

This chain uses TRBV2 with TRBJ1-6; D is possibly TRBD1 (5 bases). CDR3 length: 15 amino acids. The V end lost 2 bases, the J end lost 5 bases, and 10 bases lay between the germline ends. Germline V CDR1 and CDR2: SNHLY, FYNNEI. CDR3 in amino acids: CASSENGHHNSPLHF. The CDR3 coding sequence is TGTGCCAGCAGTGAAAATGGACACCATAATTCACCCCTCCACTTT.

V usage is TRBV5-1 and J usage is TRBJ1-2; D may be TRBD1 (5 bases). The V gene's germline CDR1 is SGHRS and CDR2 YFSETQ. Trimming removed 4 bases from V and 4 bases from J, with 8 bases in between. The length of the CDR3 is 12 residues. The CDR3 loop is CASSPQGYGYTF. Here the CDR3 DNA reads TGCGCCAGCAGCCCCCAGGGCTATGGCTACACCTTC.

This clone was seen a few times. The V call is TRBV7-6, the J call TRBJ2-6; 9 bases are shared with TRBD1. V shed 5 bases, J shed 0 bases, and the junction held 8 bases outside the gene matches. Germline CDR1 SGHVS, CDR2 FNYEAQ. This CDR3 has 18 amino acids. The chain's CDR3 is CASSPLGTGHSGANVLTF. The CDR3 coding sequence is TGTGCCAGCAGCCCGCTAGGGACAGGGCACTCTGGGGCCAACGTCCTGACTTTC.

The chain couples TRBV28 to TRBJ1-1; 7 bases agree with TRBD1. Per the germline V gene, CDR1 is MDHEN and CDR2 is SYDVKM. This CDR3 has 15 residues. Unmatched junction bases numbered 5, after V lost 4 bases and J lost 0 bases. CDR3: CASSYWTGLNTEAFF. Written as DNA, the CDR3 is TGTGCCAGCAGTTATTGGACAGGCCTGAACACTGAAGCTTTCTTT.

The chain recombines TRBV5-1 with TRBJ2-2; possible D gene TRBD2, 7 bases. This CDR3 is built from 16 residues. The germline V gene encodes CDR1 SGHRS and CDR2 YFSETQ. Trimming took off 2 bases at V and 2 bases at J, with 13 bases between the two ends. The CDR3 region has the DNA TGCGCCAGCAGCTTTAGGGGGGGAAGAAACACCGGGGAGCTGTTTTTT. This codes for CASSFRGGRNTGELFF.

V and J are TRBV12-5 and TRBJ2-5; 10 bases are a match to TRBD2. This CDR3 region has 16 residues. Germline CDR1 reads LGHNT; CDR2 reads FRNRAP. The J segment lost 9 bases and the V segment lost 0 bases, leaving 10 bases of the junction unmatched. CDR3 residues: CASGLVLAGGQIAQYF. The DNA for the CDR3 is TGTGCTAGTGGTTTGGTGTTAGCGGGGGGTCAGATTGCCCAGTACTTC.